Reported below is one T cell receptor (beta chain). This entry comes from a study of cytomegalovirus exposure and HLA in healthy donors. 60 Vbeta and 13 Jbeta primers were used in PCR. The table came from immunoSEQ multiplex PCR; TCRdb's copy has only in-frame clones and leaves some out. The repertoire has about 230,000 clones, just under 85% of them found once; the top ten carry 0.58%. J was trimmed by 3 bases and V by 5 bases; bases with no gene match: 6. Germline V gene lookup returns CDR1 GTSNPN and CDR2 SVGIG (reference sequence). The CDR3 consists of 13 residues. Donors counted as nominally healthy when sampled, yet unrecorded immune exposures were likely.

The chain recombines TRBV30 with TRBJ1-1; TRBD1 aligns across 7 bases. Sequenced input: PBMCs. This receptor was taken from a woman aged 40-49 years in good health and CMV-seronegative. Here the CDR3 DNA reads TGTGCCTGGGCCAGGGGGTCGGACACTGAAGCTTTCTTT. Protein product: CAWARGSDTEAFF.